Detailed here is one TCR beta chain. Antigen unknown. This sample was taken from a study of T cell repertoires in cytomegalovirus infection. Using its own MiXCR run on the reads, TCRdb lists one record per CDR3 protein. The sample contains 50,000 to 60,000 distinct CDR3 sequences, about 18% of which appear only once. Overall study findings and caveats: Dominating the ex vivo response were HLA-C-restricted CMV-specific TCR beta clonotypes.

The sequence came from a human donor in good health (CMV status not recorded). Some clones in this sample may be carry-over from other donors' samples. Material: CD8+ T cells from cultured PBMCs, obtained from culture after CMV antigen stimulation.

CDR3 protein: CASSLAGTSGQETQYF. CDR3 nucleotide sequence: TGTGCCAGCAGCTTAGCGGGGACTAGCGGGCAAGAGACCCAGTACTTC. V usage is TRBV7-2 and J usage is TRBJ2-5; TRBD2 agrees at 12 bases. Losses at the gene ends were 0 bases for V and 2 bases for J; bases not matched to a gene: 1. The germline CDR1 and CDR2 sequences are SGHTA and FQGNSA. This CDR3 is 16 amino acids long.